This T cell receptor beta chain is drawn from a study of identical twins (dated by TCRdb to the mid-2010s). A note on the overall study: The study deep-sequenced TCR alpha and beta repertoires from monozygotic twins, unrelated adults of various ages and cord blood to test whether fetal clonotypes persist. To rule out contamination, the twin experiments were replicated at different times with different library preparation protocols. General conclusions and limits of the study: Because the same donors could not be followed over many years, the conclusions relied on cross-sectional statistical analysis. Abundant cord blood beta clonotypes had fewer insertions, young adult naive repertoires showed a similar but weaker trend, and memory repertoires showed no such trend. In monozygotic twins, out-of-frame TCR alpha sharing was systematically underestimated by recombination models, although the models agreed with sharing between unrelated individuals. In beta out-of-frame sequences, excess twin sharing was weaker, because having fewer shared sequences lowered the signal-to-noise ratio. Compared with coincidental sharing between unrelated individuals, an excess of low generation-probability sequences was observed among out-of-frame TCR alpha sequences shared between twins. Invariant T cells such as MAIT and iNKT could partly confound zero-insertion analyses, although diverse VJ usage argued against such confounding for most clonotypes.

The method was 5' RACE. The reads were generated on an Illumina HiSeq 2000. Template switching introduced a universal primer binding site; the final cDNA contained a unique molecular identifier, enabling accurate counting of TCR cDNA molecules. First-strand cDNA for TCR alpha and beta chains was synthesized from specific primers in the conserved constant-segment region. To control for contamination, each cDNA library was double barcoded with a SMART-Mk sample barcode plus Illumina barcodes. TruSeq adapter sequences, together with Illumina sample barcodes, were added in two successive PCR steps. Sequencing of the TCR alpha and beta cDNA libraries was done on the Illumina HiSeq platform using custom primers. On the authors' methods: Unique molecular identifiers were extracted from raw reads with MiGEC, and CDR3 positions were determined with MiXCR. For each individual, recombination models were inferred using an EM algorithm with the repgenHMM and IGoR tools. Shared clonotype analysis was performed with the tcR package in R, normalizing sharing by the product of cloneset sizes. Out-of-frame nonproductive sequences were analyzed to study raw recombination free of thymic and clonal selection effects. The public reads were reanalyzed by TCRdb: fastp trimming at Q25, MiXCR alignment, in-frame beta chains only. Every entry covers one CDR3 protein and lists the most common genes and DNA from its rows. The authors' filters were not applied to this entry. In all, the sample holds roughly 720,000 distinct CDR3 sequences, and about 20% of those were seen once. The ten largest account for around 13% of the sample.

Every donor was a healthy Caucasian. Three pairs of female monozygotic twins, all aged 18 to 29 years, made up the twin cohort. The RNA used for TCR libraries was isolated from peripheral blood mononuclear cells. From a lookup of the germline V gene (reference sequence), CDR1 and CDR2 are DFQATT and SNEGSKA. The CDR3, from cysteine to phenylalanine, totals 10 residues. CDR3 DNA is the only sequence kept; it has 30 bases, read in frame from the first base. Between the V and J ends, shortened by 1 base and 7 bases respectively, the junction contains 2 bases. This clonotype was counted between two and nine times. What this receptor recognizes is not known. Base quality data are lacking; no much larger clone is found one base away. The sample was also linked to a second study, of T cells expressing NK-cell markers. The other study reports the following: Three sorted T-cell subsets (CD3+CD56+NKG2C+, CD3+CD56+NKG2C- and CD3+CD56-NKG2C+) from eight donors had their TCR beta-chain repertoires profiled. Of the eight sequenced donors, seven were found to be HCMV-seropositive and one was found to be HCMV-seronegative. To restrict sorting to alphabetaTCR-expressing T cells, an anti-gammadeltaTCR antibody was added in several experiments. In several donors, the dominant CD3+CD56+NKG2C+ clonotypes were found to rank among the top 10 CD8+ clonotypes and to make up roughly 1.0-8% of CD8+ T cells. Those dominant clonotypes were again the most abundant among CD3+CD56-NKG2C+ cells in several donors, at roughly 25-65%. Whether the expanded NKG2C-expressing T cell clones were specific for HCMV antigens remained unclear. The eight sequenced donors were randomly selected healthy volunteers, three men and five women. To determine HCMV serostatus, a commercial ELISA kit was used to detect HCMV-specific IgG in serum. Bulk peripheral blood T-cell repertoires were additionally sequenced from unsorted PBMC for about 6 donors. MIGEC was used to demultiplex reads and group the reads by UMI, and MiTCR was used to assemble and quantify clonotypes. To remove erroneous sequences, TCR cDNA sequences were retained only when supported by two or more reads. The tcR package was used for downstream repertoire analysis, and clonotypes were matched between fractions using CDR3 nucleotide sequence together with V segment. VDJmatch was used to annotate antigen specificity against VDJdb, with one amino acid substitution in CDR3 allowed.

The specimen was PBMCs. This chain is built from TRBV20-1 and TRBJ2-1; there is no confident call for the D gene. The source is a woman in her late teens or twenties in good health. The CDR3 here reads CSARANEQFF. In nucleotides, the sequence is TGCAGTGCTAGAGCAAATGAGCAGTTCTTC.